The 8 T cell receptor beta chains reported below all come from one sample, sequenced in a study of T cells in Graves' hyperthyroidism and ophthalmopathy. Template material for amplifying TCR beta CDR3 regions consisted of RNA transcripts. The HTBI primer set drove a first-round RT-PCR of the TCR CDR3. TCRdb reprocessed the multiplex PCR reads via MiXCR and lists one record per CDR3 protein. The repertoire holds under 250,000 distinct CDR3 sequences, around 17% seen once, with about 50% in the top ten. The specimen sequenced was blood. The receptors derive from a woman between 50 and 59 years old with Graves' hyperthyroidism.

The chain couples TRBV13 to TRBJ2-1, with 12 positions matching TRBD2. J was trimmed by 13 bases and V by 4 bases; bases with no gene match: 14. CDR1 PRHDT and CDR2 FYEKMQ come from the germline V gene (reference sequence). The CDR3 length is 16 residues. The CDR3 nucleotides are TGTGCCAGCAGCTCGACTAGCGGGAGCGTTGGAGAGACCCAGTTCTTC. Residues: CASSSTSGSVGETQFF.

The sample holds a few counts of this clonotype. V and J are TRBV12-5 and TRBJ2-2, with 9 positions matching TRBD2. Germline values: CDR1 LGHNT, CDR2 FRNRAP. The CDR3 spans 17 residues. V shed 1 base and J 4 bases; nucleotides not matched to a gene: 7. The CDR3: CASGLATLAGATGELFF. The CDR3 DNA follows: TGTGCTAGTGGTTTGGCTACCTTAGCGGGAGCCACCGGGGAGCTGTTTTTT.

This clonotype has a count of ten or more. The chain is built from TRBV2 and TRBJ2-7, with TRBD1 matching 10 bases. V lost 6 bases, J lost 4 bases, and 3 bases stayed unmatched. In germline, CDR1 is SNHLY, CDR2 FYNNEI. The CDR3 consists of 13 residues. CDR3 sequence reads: CASSRDRGYEQYF. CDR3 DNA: TGTGCCAGCAGCCGGGACAGGGGTTACGAGCAGTACTTC.

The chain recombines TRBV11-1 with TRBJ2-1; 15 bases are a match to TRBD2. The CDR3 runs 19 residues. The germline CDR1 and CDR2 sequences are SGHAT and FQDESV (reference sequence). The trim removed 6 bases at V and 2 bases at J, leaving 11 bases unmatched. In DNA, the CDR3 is TGTGCCAGCAGTCCGATAGGGACTAGCGGGAGGAGTCCCTACAATGAGCAGTTCTTC. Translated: CASSPIGTSGRSPYNEQFF.

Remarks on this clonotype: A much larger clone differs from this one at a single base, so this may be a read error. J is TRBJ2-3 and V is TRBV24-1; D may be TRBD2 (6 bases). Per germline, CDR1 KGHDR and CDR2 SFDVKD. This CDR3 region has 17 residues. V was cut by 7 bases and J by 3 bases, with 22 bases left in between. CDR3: CATSDYGTHRWTDTQYF. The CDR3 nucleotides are TGTGCCACCAGCGACTACGGGACTCACCGATGGACAGATACGCAGTATTTT.

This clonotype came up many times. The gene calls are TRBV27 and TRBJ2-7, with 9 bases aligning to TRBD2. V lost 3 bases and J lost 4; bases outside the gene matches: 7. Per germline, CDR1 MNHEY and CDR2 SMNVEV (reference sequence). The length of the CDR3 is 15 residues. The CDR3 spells CASSFGSGSRYEQYF. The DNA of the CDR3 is TGTGCCAGCAGTTTCGGTAGCGGGAGTAGGTACGAGCAGTACTTC.

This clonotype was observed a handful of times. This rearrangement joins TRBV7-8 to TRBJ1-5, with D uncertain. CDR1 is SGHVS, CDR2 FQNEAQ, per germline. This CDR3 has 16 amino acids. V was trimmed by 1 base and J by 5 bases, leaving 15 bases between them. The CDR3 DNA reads TGTGCCAGCAGCTTAGGGCCGTGGAAACCAGATCAGCCCCAGCATTTT. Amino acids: CASSLGPWKPDQPQHF.

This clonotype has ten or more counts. DNA for the CDR3: TGTGCCAGCAACCAGGGGTTAGGAGATACGCAGTATTTT. It encodes CASNQGLGDTQYF. V and J are TRBV11-2 and TRBJ2-3; D might be TRBD1 (6 bases). Germline CDR1 and CDR2: SGHAT and FQNNGV. The germline V and J ends were trimmed by 7 bases and 5 bases, with 13 bases remaining between them. The CDR3 has 13 amino acids. Drawing the rest from reference TRBV11-2 and TRBJ2-3, the complete variable domain is EAGVAQSPRYKIIEKRQSVAFWCNPISGHATLYWYQQILGQGPKLLIQFQNNGVVDDSQLPKDRFSAERLKGVDSTLKIQPAKLEDSAVYLCASNQGLGDTQYFGPGTRLTVL.